The present TCR beta chain was sequenced within a study of cytomegalovirus exposure and HLA in healthy donors. The primer mix had 60 Vbeta and 13 Jbeta primers. As originally analysed: Roughly 73 million unique TCR beta chains, some 10 million of them shared, were counted by a later analysis. Some clones are missing from TCRdb's copy, which holds only in-frame ones; the method was immunoSEQ multiplex PCR. From that table come the V and J calls and clone size; the DNA was used to work out D and trimming. In the table there are 200,000 to 250,000 clones, 82% of which are singletons. A remark on this clone: Its antigen is not known.

Study-wide results and limits: Later on, a genetic analysis was performed. It linked a missense variant in DCLRE1C with V- and J-gene trimming of TCR beta.

There are 13 residues in the CDR3. The germline V gene has CDR1 LGHNT and CDR2 FRNRAP. The germline V and J ends were trimmed by 1 base and 9 bases, with 7 bases remaining between them. This receptor was identified in a woman aged 40 to 55 in good health and CMV-seropositive. The sequencing sample was made of PBMCs. V and J are TRBV12-5 and TRBJ1-6; D remains unclear. CDR3 coding DNA: TGTGCTAGTGGTTTGGACGGCGGTTCACCCCTCCACTTT. Amino acid sequence: CASGLDGGSPLHF.